What follows are 8 T cell receptor beta chains derived from one specimen sequenced in a study of blood T cell repertoires in COVID-19. The method was immunoSEQ multiplex PCR; TCRdb's version includes in-frame clones alone and lacks a portion of them. This sample yields approximately 140,000 clones, of which approximately 80% are seen a single time; over 2% belongs to the top ten. The source material was peripheral blood. The receptors stem from a man between 65 and 85 years old with acute or convalescent COVID-19.

The chain links TRBV24-1 to TRBJ1-5; D remains unclear. Germline CDR1 reads KGHDR; CDR2 reads SFDVKD. Trimming took off 9 bases at V and 0 bases at J, with 11 bases between the two ends. The CDR3 is 14 amino acids. CDR3 DNA sequence: TGTGCCACCTCTCGCGAGCATAGCAATCAGCCCCAGCATTTT. The encoded protein is CATSREHSNQPQHF.

The rearrangement uses TRBV29-1 and TRBJ2-7, with D possibly matching TRBD2 (6 bases). The V and J ends lost 7 bases and 4 bases respectively, with 17 bases between them. The CDR3 sequence is 13 residues long. CDR1 and CDR2 from the germline V gene are SQVTM and ANQGSEA. The CDR3 nucleotides read TGCAGCGCCCGGGGGAGCGGCATTTACGAGCAGTACTTC. Translating gives CSARGSGIYEQYF.

This clone was detected a few times. J is TRBJ2-7 and V is TRBV7-9, with a tentative D call TRBD2 (6 bases). The CDR3 is 17 residues long. Trimming took 5 bases from V and 0 from J, leaving 20 bases between them. Germline CDR1 SEHNR, CDR2 FQNEAQ (reference sequence). The CDR3 region is CASSPQTGRASSYEQYF. The CDR3 coding sequence is TGTGCCAGCAGCCCCCAAACCGGGAGAGCGAGCTCCTACGAGCAGTACTTC. Looking up the rest from reference TRBV7-9 and TRBJ2-7 gives the full variable domain: DTGVSQNPRHKITKRGQNVTFRCDPISEHNRLYWYRQTLGQGPEFLTYFQNEAQLEKSRLLSDRFSAERPKGSFSTLEIQRTEQGDSAMYLCASSPQTGRASSYEQYFGPGTRLTVT.

This chain connects TRBV29-1 to TRBJ1-3; weak D call: TRBD1 (6 bases). Germline values: CDR1 SQVTM, CDR2 ANQGSEA. The CDR3 covers 16 residues. V shed 3 bases and J shed 3 bases, with 18 bases lying between them. The DNA for the CDR3 is TGCAGCGTTGAGACCCGGTTGGGGGCGGTTGGAAACACCATATATTTT. This sequence encodes CSVETRLGAVGNTIYF. Full variable domain (remainder filled in from reference TRBV29-1 and TRBJ1-3): SAVISQKPSRDICQRGTSLTIQCQVDSQVTMMFWYRQQPGQSLTLIATANQGSEATYESGFVIDKFPISRPNLTFSTLTVSNMSPEDSSIYLCSVETRLGAVGNTIYFGEGSWLTVV.

The count of this clone is one. V is TRBV21-1 and J is TRBJ2-3; the DNA was not compared with TRBD1, the D call given in the table. TRBV21-1 counts as a pseudogene. This CDR3 is built from 18 residues. In nucleotides, the CDR3 is TGTGCCAGCAGCAATCCGAGACCGGACAGGGCACCCACAGATACGCAGTATTTT. Translation gives CASSNPRPDRAPTDTQYF.

The CDR3 protein is CASSQPQGIGETQYF. DNA of the CDR3: TGTGCCAGCAGCCAACCCCAGGGGATCGGAGAGACCCAGTACTTC. This chain uses TRBV4-2 with TRBJ2-5; D might be TRBD1 (6 bases). The germline V and J ends were trimmed by 2 bases and 4 bases, with 14 bases remaining between them. Looked up from germline, CDR1 is LGHNA and CDR2 is YNFKEQ. The CDR3 covers 15 residues.

The chain carries TRBV6-5 and TRBJ2-7; 11 bases line up with TRBD2. The trim removed 2 bases at V and 4 bases at J, leaving 4 bases unmatched. The CDR3 is 15 residues long. The germline CDR1 and CDR2 sequences are MNHEY and SVGAGI. CDR3 loop: CASSYQPSGRYEQYF. The CDR3 DNA reads TGTGCCAGCAGTTACCAGCCTAGCGGGAGGTACGAGCAGTACTTC.

The rearrangement links TRBV5-6 to TRBJ2-3; perhaps TRBD2 as D (6 bases). The germline V gene has CDR1 SGHDT and CDR2 YYEEEE. The V and J ends lost 0 bases and 2 bases respectively, with 16 bases between them. There are 17 residues in the CDR3. This CDR3 is CASSLGPPGLFTDTQYF. CDR3 DNA sequence: TGTGCCAGCAGCTTGGGGCCCCCGGGACTCTTCACAGATACGCAGTATTTT.